This T cell receptor beta chain was sequenced in a study of T-cell reconstitution after alpha-beta-depleted transplantation in children. A library of TCRbeta sequences, prepared with unique molecular identifiers, was generated. In TCRdb, the PCR reads were re-called with MiXCR into one record per CDR3 protein. The repertoire holds fewer than 550,000 distinct CDR3 sequences, about 10% seen once, with roughly 15% in the top ten. Findings of the study overall: T-cell counts and diversity at one year following transplant were attributed mainly to newly produced T cells. Two months or so post-transplant, alpha-beta T cells reportedly derived from several hundred expanded graft clones. Elevated TCRbeta diversity at day 60 was traced, in some patients, to surviving recipient T cells and thymic progenitors.

This clonotype turned up a few times. The antigen is unknown. V lost 1 base to trimming and J lost 10 bases; unmatched junction nucleotides: 11. The germline V gene encodes CDR1 SGHRS and CDR2 YFSETQ. The CDR3 length is 16 residues. The rearrangement joins TRBV5-1 to TRBJ2-6; 7 bases align to TRBD1. The TCR sequence derives from a female patient under 10 years old who had a stem cell transplant for aplastic anemia, so the T cells may come from the graft donor. The sample here was PBMCs, mostly from graft donor cells, taken 180 days after TCRalphabeta/CD19-depleted stem cell transplant. CDR3 in DNA: TGCGCCAGCAGCTTGAGGTCGGTCGGGACAGCGAACGTCCTGACTTTC. Translation: CASSLRSVGTANVLTF.